These 26 T cell receptor beta chains came from one sample sequenced in a study of control samples from healthy donors and cancer patients. Clones were sequenced by immunoSEQ multiplex PCR, and TCRdb holds only the in-frame ones, with some missing. The sample gives around 190,000 clones, just over 90% of which show up once; about 1.4% is in the top ten. The specimen was blood. These receptors all come from a man aged 25 to 45 in good health.

The chain couples TRBV5-4 to TRBJ2-5; 9 bases line up with TRBD1. Germline CDR1 SGHNT, CDR2 YYREEE (reference sequence). The V and J ends lost 4 bases and 2 bases, in that order; junction bases with no gene match: 6. This CDR3 has 15 amino acids. As DNA, the CDR3 is TGTGCCAGCAGCACCCTGACAGGGGGTCAAGAGACCCAGTACTTC. This gives the protein CASSTLTGGQETQYF.

The rearrangement uses TRBV11-2 and TRBJ1-6; D gene uncertain. The V gene's germline CDR1 is SGHAT and CDR2 FQNNGV. Trimming took 0 bases from V and 8 from J, leaving 8 bases between them. The CDR3 loop spans 14 amino acids. The CDR3 sequence: CASSLDWRDSPLHF. CDR3 DNA sequence: TGTGCCAGCAGCTTAGATTGGCGGGATTCACCCCTCCACTTT.

The J gene is TRBJ2-6, the V gene TRBV4-2, with 7 bases that match TRBD1. Germline V gene lookup returns CDR1 LGHNA and CDR2 YNFKEQ. The length of the CDR3 is 16 residues. The V segment lost 9 bases and the J segment 4 bases; nucleotides outside the gene matches: 12. The CDR3 is CARPLRGRSGANVLTF. The CDR3 region has the DNA TGTGCCAGGCCCCTTAGGGGGCGTTCAGGGGCCAACGTCCTGACTTTC.

The genes are TRBV11-2 and TRBJ2-5; D not certain. CDR1 is SGHAT, CDR2 FQNNGV, per germline. CDR3 length: 13 residues. Trimming took off 7 bases at V and 5 bases at J, with 14 bases between the two ends. CDR3 DNA sequence: TGTGCCAGCATCCACTATCCGGAGGAGACCCAGTACTTC. It codes for CASIHYPEETQYF.

The V gene is TRBV20-1, the J gene TRBJ2-2; 10 nucleotides line up with TRBD2. V shed 3 bases and J 3 bases; nucleotides not matched to a gene: 4. This CDR3 region has 15 residues. Germline V gene data show CDR1 as DFQATT and CDR2 as SNEGSKA (reference sequence). The chain's CDR3 is CSASSSGGYTGELFF. The CDR3 region has the DNA TGCAGTGCTAGTAGTAGCGGGGGGTACACCGGGGAGCTGTTTTTT.

DNA for the CDR3: TGTGCCAGCAGTTTGGGTCCTTTCCATGGCTACACCTTC. It encodes CASSLGPFHGYTF. This chain links TRBV12-3 or TRBV12-4 with TRBJ1-2; D gene ambiguous. The length of the CDR3 is 13 residues. The ends were cut back, 3 bases at V and 6 bases at J, with 11 bases in the middle.

This clone was seen only once. The chain links TRBV7-9 to TRBJ2-5; D is tentatively TRBD1 or TRBD2 (5 bases each). Deletions cut 4 bases from V and 4 bases from J, with 19 bases between. Germline assignment: CDR1 SEHNR and CDR2 FQNEAQ (reference sequence). CDR3 size: 16 residues. This chain's CDR3 is CASSSMGDRLLETQYF. DNA of the CDR3: TGTGCCAGCAGCTCGATGGGAGACAGATTATTAGAGACCCAGTACTTC.

For this clone: Other DNA sequences in the sample encode the same CDR3. The chain combines TRBV6-2 or TRBV6-3 with TRBJ2-1, with a possible D match to TRBD2 (5 bases). CDR1 and CDR2 from the germline V gene are MNHEY and SVGEGT. The CDR3 extends over 12 amino acids. V was trimmed by 2 bases and J by 7 bases, leaving 6 bases between them. The CDR3 spells CASSYTGNEQFF. Written as DNA, the CDR3 is TGTGCCAGCAGTTACACGGGGAATGAGCAGTTCTTC.

The chain joins TRBV2 to TRBJ1-1; 10 nucleotides match TRBD1. The CDR3 runs to 14 residues. Germline V lookup: CDR1 SNHLY, CDR2 FYNNEI. Germline trimming cut 1 base from V and 5 bases from J; bases unmatched to any gene: 1. In nucleotides, the CDR3 is TGTGCCAGCAGTGAAGGGACAGGGGGGACTGAAGCTTTCTTT. Protein product: CASSEGTGGTEAFF.

The gene calls are TRBV28 and TRBJ2-1; the D is unclear. Germline loops: CDR1 MDHEN, CDR2 SYDVKM. V was shortened by 5 bases and J by 6 bases, with 5 bases between the two germline ends. The length of the CDR3 is 11 residues. The CDR3 protein is CASSISNEQFF. CDR3 DNA: TGTGCCAGCAGTATCTCCAATGAGCAGTTCTTC.

This chain connects TRBV15 to TRBJ2-4; D perhaps matches TRBD2 (5 bases). V was clipped by 0 bases and J by 7 bases, with 13 bases between them. CDR3 length: 15 residues. Germline lookup yields CDR1 LNHNV and CDR2 YYDKDF (reference sequence). CDR3 protein: CATSRDPGNMNIQYF. The CDR3 DNA reads as TGTGCCACCAGCAGAGATCCCGGGAATATGAACATTCAGTACTTC.

V usage is TRBV10-3 and J usage is TRBJ2-2; no definite D call. The V gene lost 6 bases and the J gene lost 7 bases, with 9 bases spanning the gap. The CDR3 consists of 12 residues. In germline, CDR1 is ENHRY, CDR2 SYGVKD. The CDR3 loop reads CAISPTNGELFF. In DNA, the CDR3 is TGTGCCATCAGCCCGACGAACGGGGAGCTGTTTTTT.

V gene TRBV10-3 combines with J gene TRBJ2-7; 8 bases are shared with TRBD1. The CDR3 consists of 13 residues. Trimming cost V 7 bases and J 7 bases; bases outside gene matches: 9. Germline V gene lookup returns CDR1 ENHRY and CDR2 SYGVKD. DNA for the CDR3: TGTGCCATCACTGGACAGGGCGACGATGAGCAGTACTTC. Translation: CAITGQGDDEQYF.

This rearrangement joins TRBV6-5 to TRBJ1-2, with a possible D match to TRBD1 (5 bases). The length of the CDR3 is 15 residues. V shed 6 bases and J shed 0 bases, with 14 bases lying between them. Per the germline V gene, CDR1 is MNHEY and CDR2 is SVGAGI. Here the CDR3 DNA reads TGTGCCAGCAGCGCCAGGGATCTAGCTAACTATGGCTACACCTTC. Residues: CASSARDLANYGYTF.

The chain combines TRBV12-3 or TRBV12-4 with TRBJ1-1, with D unresolved. The CDR3 contains 12 residues. Trimming cost V 4 bases and J 0 bases, with 3 bases left between them. CDR3 residues: CASSWLNTEAFF. The CDR3, as DNA: TGTGCCAGCAGTTGGTTGAACACTGAAGCTTTCTTT.

The chain uses TRBV9 and TRBJ2-7; TRBD1 or TRBD2 may be the D gene (5 bases each). Germline V gene sequence: CDR1 SGDLS, CDR2 YYNGEE. The CDR3 extends over 14 amino acids. Trimming removed 4 bases at V and 7 bases at J, with 18 bases between. In DNA, the CDR3 is TGTGCCAGCAGCTTAGGGACCAGCGGAAGGGAGCAGTACTTC. Its protein is CASSLGTSGREQYF.

This chain links TRBV6-4 with TRBJ1-6; tentatively, D is TRBD1 (5 bases). Germline V gives CDR1 MRHNA, CDR2 SNTAGT. The V gene lost 3 bases and the J gene lost 9 bases, with 9 bases spanning the gap. The CDR3 runs to 13 residues. CDR3 sequence: CASSEGARSPLHF. DNA for the CDR3: TGTGCCAGCAGTGAAGGGGCTCGTTCACCCCTCCACTTT.

In this sample, this clone turned up once. The rearrangement joins TRBV27 to TRBJ1-5; maybe TRBD1 (6 bases). V was cut by 6 bases and J by 4 bases, with 31 bases left in between. Germline V gene lookup returns CDR1 MNHEY and CDR2 SMNVEV (reference sequence). The CDR3 spans 20 residues. The DNA for the CDR3 is TGTGCCAGCAGCCCAAGGGGGGCCAGGACAGCGACGTTTTTTAATCAGCCCCAGCATTTT. Amino acids: CASSPRGARTATFFNQPQHF.

The V gene is TRBV27, the J gene TRBJ2-7; a weak D match, TRBD1 (6 bases). The CDR3 is 16 residues long. V gave up 5 bases and J gave up 2 bases, with 19 bases separating them. Germline CDR1 reads MNHEY; CDR2 reads SMNVEV (reference sequence). CDR3 in DNA: TGTGCCAGCAGTCCGTATTCCGGGACATTGCCCTACGAGCAGTACTTC. Translated, it gives CASSPYSGTLPYEQYF.

The V and J genes are TRBV4-1 and TRBJ2-4; TRBD1 might be the D (6 bases). This CDR3 is built from 13 residues. The ends were cut back, 1 base at V and 8 bases at J, with 9 bases in the middle. Germline CDR1 MGHRA, CDR2 YSYEKL. CDR3 in DNA: TGCGCCAGCAGCCAAGCCAGGGGTGACATTCAGTACTTC. It codes for CASSQARGDIQYF.

The chain carries TRBV5-6 and TRBJ2-1; 11 bases are a match to TRBD1. Germline V gene lookup returns CDR1 SGHDT and CDR2 YYEEEE. Unmatched junction bases numbered 3, after V lost 0 bases and J lost 7 bases. The CDR3 runs 15 residues. CDR3 region: CASSLGTGGGNEQFF. CDR3 sequence (DNA): TGTGCCAGCAGCTTGGGGACAGGGGGCGGGAATGAGCAGTTCTTC.

This clone was seen a few times. Other DNA variants within this sample encode the same CDR3. The chain uses TRBV27 and TRBJ1-1; 7 bases map to TRBD1. V trimming: 5 bases; J trimming: 1 base; junction bases outside the gene matches: 4. Germline values: CDR1 MNHEY, CDR2 SMNVEV (reference sequence). The CDR3 consists of 14 residues. The CDR3 region has the DNA TGTGCCAGCAGTGCCCGGACAGGGAACACTGAAGCTTTCTTT. This gives the protein CASSARTGNTEAFF.

The genes are TRBV29-1 and TRBJ2-2; D could derive from TRBD1 or TRBD2 (6 bases each). The V gene's germline CDR1 is SQVTM and CDR2 ANQGSEA. Deletions cut 3 bases from V and 5 bases from J, with 10 bases between. The CDR3 length is 13 residues. The CDR3 loop is CSVDGGRTGELFF. CDR3 sequence (DNA): TGCAGCGTTGACGGGGGCCGGACCGGGGAGCTGTTTTTT.

Only one count was recorded for this clone. The genes are TRBV3-1 (or the pseudogene TRBV3-2) and TRBJ2-1, with TRBD2 matching 8 bases. Germline CDR1 is LGHDT and CDR2 is YNNKEL (reference sequence). Trimming took 4 bases from V and 7 from J; bases not matched to a gene: 3. The CDR3 has 13 amino acids. The CDR3 DNA sequence: TGTGCCAGCAGCCGACTAGCGAGGAATGAGCAGTTCTTC. Its translation is CASSRLARNEQFF.

This chain links TRBV27 with TRBJ1-1; perhaps TRBD1 as D (6 bases). Germline loops: CDR1 MNHEY, CDR2 SMNVEV (reference sequence). The CDR3 extends over 15 amino acids. Trimming took 7 bases from V and 5 from J, leaving 20 bases between them. The CDR3 DNA follows: TGTGCCAGCATGGGGGAGCAGGGGATAGGGACTGAAGCTTTCTTT. Its protein is CASMGEQGIGTEAFF.

V and J are TRBV5-3 and TRBJ1-1; 9 bases line up with TRBD1. TRBV5-3 is flagged as an ORF with uncertain function. The CDR3 runs to 14 residues. J gave up 4 bases and V 0 bases, and 1 base lay outside the gene matches. The CDR3 DNA is TGTGCCAGAAGCTTGGACAGGGGGCCCACTGAAGCTTTCTTT. Translating gives CARSLDRGPTEAFF.